These 3 T cell receptor beta chains share one sample of origin, sequenced in a study of T cell changes during pregnancy in multiple sclerosis. Measured with immunoSEQ multiplex PCR; TCRdb has only the in-frame clones, and not every one. The repertoire holds 50,000 to 60,000 clones, approximately 90% seen once, with around 0.57% in the top ten. The sequencing here drew on CD4+ T cells from peripheral blood mononuclear cells, taken in the first trimester of pregnancy. The receptors were sampled from a female donor with multiple sclerosis, enrolled in a pregnancy study.

This chain's CDR3 is CASSRGQQETQYF. DNA for the CDR3: TGTGCCAGCAGCAGAGGACAGCAAGAGACCCAGTACTTC. The chain joins TRBV11-1 to TRBJ2-5, with D maybe TRBD1 (6 bases). Germline values: CDR1 SGHAT, CDR2 FQDESV (reference sequence). The germline V and J ends were trimmed by 5 bases and 2 bases, with 9 bases remaining between them. The length of the CDR3 is 13 residues.

The chain uses TRBV7-2 and TRBJ2-3; tentatively, D is TRBD1 (6 bases). Per the germline V gene, CDR1 is SGHTA and CDR2 is FQGNSA. Trimming removed 2 bases at V and 11 bases at J, with 20 bases between. The CDR3 runs to 15 residues. The CDR3 DNA follows: TGTGCCAGCAGCTTACGGCCGGCCTCCCCACAGGGGCAGTATTTT. Translating it yields CASSLRPASPQGQYF.

V is TRBV4-3 and J is TRBJ2-5; 12 positions match TRBD2. Germline CDR1 and CDR2: LGHNA and YSLEER. Trimming at V came to 5 bases and at J to 6 bases, leaving 4 bases not matched to a gene. The CDR3 runs 14 residues. The CDR3 bases are TGCGCCAGCAGCATAACTAGCGGGGGGAAGACCCAGTACTTC. It encodes CASSITSGGKTQYF.